This entry concerns a single T cell receptor (beta chain). Its antigen target is currently unknown. Base quality data are lacking; no much larger clone is found one base away. The library came from the immunoSEQ multiplex PCR assay. For the multiplex PCR, a mixture combining 60 forward primers for TCR Vbeta segments and 13 reverse primers for TCR Jbeta segments was used. Amplification of the CDR3 region of rearranged TCR beta genes was performed with a multiplex PCR assay on genomic DNA. Amplified TCR beta libraries were sequenced as 87-base-pair reads on the Illumina HiSeq System. As for how the authors treated the data: In a later analysis, tens of millions of unique TCR beta chains were counted across the 500 to 850 repertoires, and around 10 million of these chains were shared by at least two donors. Raw reads were error-corrected and collapsed into unique sequences by a nearest-neighbor algorithm in which closely related sequences were merged to remove PCR and sequencing errors. Alignment of CDR3 sequences to IMGT reference sequences was used to assign V, D and J gene segments. For a sequence to be retained, at least a six-nucleotide match to both a V gene segment and a J gene segment was required. A rearrangement counted as productive if the CDR3 had no stop codons and remained in frame with V and J, and every other rearrangement counted as non-productive. Following IMGT convention, CDR3 was defined as the stretch from the second conserved V-encoded cysteine up to the conserved J-encoded phenylalanine. In an earlier analysis of approximately 590 of the donors, sequences lacking an unambiguous match to a single V gene segment were excluded. An earlier analysis of 500 to 700 of the donors classified V segments as functional when productive rearrangements were above 56.7% and as segregating when the standard deviation between donors was above 5%. A statistical classification framework was built to diagnose cytomegalovirus status from the catalog of TCR beta chain sequences. In a later analysis, V and J genes were assigned by comparing TCR nucleotide sequences against IMGT/GENE-DB human TR gene sequences. Using the TCRdist pipeline, a later analysis assigned CDR3 sequences along with most-parsimonious VDJ recombination scenarios. A later analysis defined each TCR beta chain by its CDR3 amino acid sequence plus V-gene family, and excluded reads lacking a unique V-gene family. A later analysis removed 500 to 650 highly shared, low-generation-probability nucleotide sequences to deal with suspected cross-contamination and a sequencing artifact. For each public chain, a later analysis derived a clonal expansion index from normalized ranks of inferred template counts within each repertoire. A later analysis computed generation probabilities with a VDJ recombination model fitted to out-of-frame rearrangements, and checked the results against IGoR. A later analysis scored TCR-TCR, TCR-HLA and TCR-CMV co-occurrence with hypergeometric tests, applying a repertoire-size bias correction to TCR pairs. To estimate false discovery rates, a later analysis permuted the HLA or CMV assignments 20 times. In a later analysis, co-occurring TCRs were grouped with DBSCAN, and TCRdist sequence similarity was added when clustering was performed within HLA-allele-positive subsets. Repertoires with fewer than 30,000 or more than 120,000 public chains, plus five repertoires with anomalous nucleotide sharing, were excluded from co-occurrence clustering. This immuneACCESS table, as held by TCRdb, lists in-frame sequences with V and J called but not all clones. Of the missing ones, under half trace to an unresolved V gene in checked studies; the others have no known cause. That table gives V, J and clone size, and the DNA gave D and trimming. Across this sample there are 200,000 to 250,000 clones, with under 80% seen only once. Together, the top ten hold under 2% of the sample.

CDR1 and CDR2 were assigned from the germline V gene (reference sequence) as SEHNR and FQNEAQ. The CDR3, cysteine through phenylalanine, is 14 amino acids long. This entry keeps only the CDR3 DNA: 42 bases, framed from base 1. V loses 5 bases, J loses 6 bases, and the germline ends lie 16 bases apart. The sample belongs to a study of cytomegalovirus exposure and HLA in healthy donors (dated by TCRdb to 2017 to 2019). Study-wide context: According to an earlier analysis of 587 of the donors, 150 million to 200 million T cells yielded roughly 110 million unique TCR beta sequences and approximately 300 Gb of sequence data. An early release that covered more than 550 HLA-typed donors contained about 300 gigabases of sequencing data and about 93 million unique TCR sequences. Of the approximately 400 genotyped donors, 65% to 90% fell in the genetic ancestry cluster associated with self-reported Caucasian donors. The study aimed to test whether signatures of past pathogen exposure could be identified by cataloging public T cell receptors. The study used immunosequencing to profile the T cell repertoires of approximately 650 subjects and linked those repertoires to cytomegalovirus serostatus. Along with the approximately 670-subject first cohort, a separate validation cohort of over a hundred different subjects was used. High-throughput TCR immunosequencing, statistical association of individual TCRs with disease status, and machine learning were combined to predict cytomegalovirus infection status. A later analysis re-examined previously published TCR beta repertoires from more than 550 donors and added high-resolution HLA genotyping to investigate patterns of TCR occurrence. Rather than drawing on any new phenotypic data, the later analysis identified candidate immune exposures from TCR beta sequences and the way those sequences occurred across donors. An earlier analysis of about 620 of the donors applied high-throughput TCR beta sequencing to assess whether each TCR beta V gene segment acted as functional or pseudogenic. Donor age, sex, ethnicity and CMV serostatus were compiled alongside the repertoire data. Genome-wide SNP genotypes for about 65% of the roughly 700 donors were used in a later genetic analysis, which treated that subset as a discovery cohort. Every discovery cohort repertoire had been produced on one sequencing platform. Class I and class II HLA loci were covered by the typing at four-digit resolution. The number of typed donors differed by locus: about 620-640 for A, B, C, DRB1 and DQB1; some 500 for DQA1; approximately 600 for DPA1; and roughly 450 for DPB1. A handful of DR-DQ haplotypes were handled as single units for association and clustering because linkage in the cohort was strong. Among several hundred genotyped donors of the cohort, an average of roughly 230,000 unique TCR beta nucleotide sequences was sequenced per donor, of which about 19% were non-productive. Findings and caveats that apply to the study as a whole: In a later genetic analysis, a missense DCLRE1C variant was associated with V-gene and J-gene trimming of TCR beta chains, and the association was replicated in an independent cohort. Immune exposure information for the cohort was limited to CMV serostatus. In both the original and validation cohorts, the classifier was reported to diagnose cytomegalovirus status with high specificity and sensitivity. A later analysis reported that several top co-occurrence clusters appeared linked to parvovirus B19, influenza, CMV and Epstein-Barr virus. Some IMGT-functional V segments, including TRBV6-2 and TRBV6-3, could not be told apart with the 87-base-pair reads, so those segments were excluded. A further reported finding was that TCR beta sequences accurately predicted the HLA-A and HLA-B alleles for most subjects in the first cohort. Specific HLA alleles were associated with 16,951 TCR beta sequences at a false discovery rate of 0.05 in a later analysis. It was suggested by the authors that the approach could potentially be generalized to other disease states and immunological phenotypes. Compared with the roughly 700-donor mean, donors in an Asian-associated ancestry cluster had fewer N-insertions in productive TCRs, according to a later genetic analysis. This cohort had only TCR beta chains sequenced, and the lack of alpha or paired-chain data limited which features could be detected. In a later analysis, HLA-associated TCR beta chains showed more clonal expansion and lower generation probabilities than non-associated chains that were equally common. HLA typing was unavailable for some donors at each locus, so association tests used only the typed subset. In vitro tests confirmed that a few of the cytomegalovirus-associated TCR beta chains recognize cytomegalovirus antigens. Correlated functional status among segregating V segments might be attributable to linkage disequilibrium, but an unknown experimental factor could not be ruled out. A cluster of highly shared sequence variants was judged likely to represent a technical artifact of the sequencing pipeline. In the study, 150 to 200 TCR beta chains were listed as associated with cytomegalovirus. When HLA alleles, especially DR and DQ, strongly co-occurred, attributing TCR associations to individual alleles was difficult. The presence/absence analyses assumed that sequencing depth was roughly uniform across donors, and that assumption may not be true. A later analysis found that TCR association rates varied across HLA loci, with DRB1 alleles showing the most associated TCRs and HLA-C alleles the fewest. Across donors, most TCR sequences were observed very rarely, whereas some public TCRs were present in many individuals. An earlier analysis of approximately 500 of the donors showed that most TCR beta V segments appeared in productive rearrangements either about 90% or about 30% of the time, which broadly matched IMGT annotations. The earlier analysis of some 540 of the donors excluded some 16 rarely observed V segments, including chromosome 9 orphons, because counts were too low. According to a later analysis, most CMV-associated TCR beta chains appeared to be HLA-restricted, and the HLA associations seemed to be driven largely by CMV exposure.

In total, 600 or so healthy bone marrow donors made up the cohort. At the time of sampling, all cohort members were nominally healthy, though unrecorded immune exposures were likely present. The donor tested CMV seronegative and was one of the 352 seronegative cohort members. A peripheral blood sample was provided by each donor, and peripheral blood mononuclear cells were used for TCR beta sequencing. The Qiagen DNeasy Blood Extraction Kit was used to extract genomic DNA from the blood cell samples. The TCR originated in a woman aged 25 to 39 in good health and CMV-seronegative. Material: PBMCs. This receptor chain uses TRBV7-9 and TRBJ1-1; the D segment cannot be called with confidence. CDR3 loop: CASSTSGGRAEAFF. The DNA sequence follows: TGTGCCAGCAGCACCAGCGGAGGGCGAGCTGAAGCTTTCTTT.